The sequence of this T cell receptor (beta chain) was determined in a study of blood T cell repertoires in COVID-19. Study overall: The United States, Italy and Spain supplied acute and convalescent COVID-19 samples.

The CDR3 has 17 amino acids. Per germline, CDR1 MNHEY and CDR2 SMNVEV (reference sequence). With 6 bases clipped from V and 3 bases from J, the junction kept 10 bases outside the gene matches. As originally analysed: Amplification of reference gene primers provided the estimated nucleated cell counts. Method: immunoSEQ multiplex PCR; TCRdb's copy keeps in-frame clones and lacks some. The V and J calls and clone size come from that table; D and trimming were worked out from the DNA. The table lists about 210,000 clones, just over 90% of them singletons. This TCR derives from a man under 40 with acute or convalescent COVID-19. The chain has TRBV27 and TRBJ2-3; 12 nucleotides line up with TRBD2. Sample: peripheral blood. The CDR3 coding sequence is TGTGCCAGCAGAGACTACTCTAGCGGGGGGGCAACAGATACGCAGTATTTT. Protein product: CASRDYSSGGATDTQYF.